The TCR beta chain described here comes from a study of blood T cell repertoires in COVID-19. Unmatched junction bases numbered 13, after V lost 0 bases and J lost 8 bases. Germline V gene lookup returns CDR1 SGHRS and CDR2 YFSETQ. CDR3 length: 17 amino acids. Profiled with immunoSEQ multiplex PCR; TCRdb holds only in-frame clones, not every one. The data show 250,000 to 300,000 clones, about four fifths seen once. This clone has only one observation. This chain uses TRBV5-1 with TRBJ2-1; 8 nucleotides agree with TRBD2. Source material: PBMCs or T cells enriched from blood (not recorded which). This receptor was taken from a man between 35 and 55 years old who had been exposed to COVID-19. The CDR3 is CASSLEGPGLVLYEQFF. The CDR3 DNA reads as TGCGCCAGCAGCTTGGAAGGTCCGGGACTAGTCCTCTATGAGCAGTTCTTC.